This T cell receptor (beta chain) is from a study of cytomegalovirus exposure and HLA in healthy donors. CDR1 and CDR2 from the germline V gene are MNHEY and SMNVEV (reference sequence). CDR3 length equals 13 residues. This PCR relied on a set of 60 Vbeta primers and 13 Jbeta primers. Some clones are missing from TCRdb's copy, which holds only in-frame ones; the method was immunoSEQ multiplex PCR. Of approximately 150,000 clones in the sample, roughly 76% were seen once. The origin of this receptor is a young woman in good health and CMV-seropositive. The rearrangement links TRBV27 to TRBJ1-6; TRBD1 aligns across 7 bases. Sequencing was carried out using PBMCs. The CDR3 DNA is TGTGCTTACTTTAAGGGGGCTCATTCACCCCTCCACTTT. This codes for CAYFKGAHSPLHF.